This T cell receptor (beta chain) was documented in a study of monozygotic twins with inflammatory bowel disease. A word on this clonotype: Its antigen remains unidentified.

Study-level points and caveats: Variability in patient repertoires may have come partly from differing immunosuppressive treatments. For IBD patients, clonotypes shared with others were fewer than for healthy twins, especially with disease activity.

Phlebotomy per donor yielded a single 2.5 ml blood sample. For both chains, the TCRalpha and TCRbeta cDNA went through two nested PCRs of about 15 and 9 cycles. TCRdb re-called the 5' RACE reads and shows each CDR3 protein once, DNA omitted. The sample includes 350,000 to 550,000 distinct CDR3 sequences. The sequenced sample was blood. This receptor was identified in a human donor with ulcerative colitis or Crohn's disease, or a healthy co-twin of an affected twin (not recorded which).

The CDR3 reads CATLPMTGLNSPLHF. The genes are TRBV2 and TRBJ1-6; the TRBD1 assignment by TCRdb is unverifiable without DNA. Germline CDR1 and CDR2: SNHLY and FYNNEI. This CDR3 is 15 amino acids long.